These 32 T cell receptor beta chains originate from one sample sequenced in a study of blood T cell repertoires in COVID-19. Assay: immunoSEQ multiplex PCR; the TCRdb copy retains only in-frame clones and omits some. The table records roughly 430,000 clones, more than 70% of them present only once. Sample: PBMCs or T cells enriched from blood (not recorded which). The receptors stem from a woman aged 18-35 years who had been exposed to COVID-19.

This clone was observed once. V is TRBV7-2 and J is TRBJ2-1; 8 bases fit TRBD1. Germline values: CDR1 SGHTA, CDR2 FQGNSA. The CDR3 is 15 residues long. J was trimmed by 9 bases and V by 3 bases; bases with no gene match: 10. The CDR3 nucleotides read TGTGCCAGCAGCTTGGCCCAGGGGGCGCTGGGTGAGCAGTTCTTC. Encoded protein: CASSLAQGALGEQFF.

The rearrangement joins TRBV11-3 to TRBJ2-5; 15 nucleotides line up with TRBD2. V shed 5 bases and J 2 bases; nucleotides not matched to a gene: 3. The CDR3 extends over 16 amino acids. From germline, CDR1 is SGHNT and CDR2 YENEEA. CDR3 sequence: CASSLGTSGGQETQYF. CDR3 nucleotide sequence: TGTGCCAGCAGCCTAGGGACTAGCGGGGGGCAAGAGACCCAGTACTTC.

V and J are TRBV6-5 and TRBJ1-3; D call uncertain. Germline V CDR1 and CDR2: MNHEY, SVGAGI. The V end lost 2 bases, the J end lost 0 bases, and 8 bases lay between the germline ends. There are 15 residues in the CDR3. CDR3 in amino acids: CASSYGDTSGNTIYF. As DNA, the CDR3 is TGTGCCAGCAGTTACGGCGACACCTCTGGAAACACCATATATTTT.

This chain joins TRBV19 and TRBJ1-1; the D gene is possibly TRBD1 (6 bases). The CDR3 contains 14 residues. Trimming stripped 3 bases from V and 1 base from J, with 9 bases between. Per germline, CDR1 LNHDA and CDR2 SQIVND (reference sequence). CDR3 loop: CASSISTGNTEAFF. The CDR3 DNA reads as TGTGCCAGTAGTATCTCGACAGGGAACACTGAAGCTTTCTTT.

The J gene is TRBJ1-1, the V gene TRBV5-4; D unresolved. Germline assignment: CDR1 SGHNT and CDR2 YYREEE (reference sequence). The length of the CDR3 is 14 residues. V dropped 3 bases and J dropped 0 bases, with 9 bases sitting between them. In DNA form, the CDR3 reads TGTGCCAGCAGCTCTAGAGACTTGAACACTGAAGCTTTCTTT. Protein product: CASSSRDLNTEAFF.

This chain connects TRBV6-5 to TRBJ2-5; 8 nucleotides match TRBD2. V shed 0 bases and J 5 bases; nucleotides not matched to a gene: 8. The length of the CDR3 is 16 residues. Germline CDR1 reads MNHEY; CDR2 reads SVGAGI. This CDR3 is CASSYSAGRGWETQYF. The CDR3 DNA reads as TGTGCCAGCAGTTACTCGGCCGGGAGGGGTTGGGAGACCCAGTACTTC.

The rearrangement links TRBV9 to TRBJ2-3; 13 bases line up with TRBD2. Germline CDR1 SGDLS, CDR2 YYNGEE. V shed 5 bases and J 6 bases; nucleotides not matched to a gene: 18. The CDR3 is 19 amino acids. The CDR3: CASSYRQGRTSGSSDTQYF. The CDR3 bases are TGTGCCAGCAGTTACCGACAGGGACGGACTAGCGGGAGTTCCGATACGCAGTATTTT. The full variable domain, in which reference TRBV9 and TRBJ2-3 provide the parts outside the CDR3, is DSGVTQTPKHLITATGQRVTLRCSPRSGDLSVYWYQQSLDQGLQFLIQYYNGEERAKGNILERFSAQQFPDLHSELNLSSLELGDSALYFCASSYRQGRTSGSSDTQYFGPGTRLTVL.

The rearrangement links TRBV19 to TRBJ2-5; tentatively, D is TRBD1 (6 bases). CDR3 length equals 13 residues. Germline V gives CDR1 LNHDA, CDR2 SQIVND (reference sequence). V dropped 4 bases and J dropped 4 bases, with 10 bases sitting between them. Here the CDR3 reads CASSTQGIETQYF. The CDR3, as DNA: TGTGCCAGTAGTACACAGGGTATAGAGACCCAGTACTTC.

The rearrangement links TRBV5-7 to TRBJ2-4; 9 nucleotides match TRBD2. TRBV5-7 is marked as an open reading frame, function uncertain. V lost 2 bases to trimming and J lost 8 bases; unmatched junction nucleotides: 11. CDR3 length: 16 amino acids. This CDR3 is CASSFWTSVQRDIQYF. The CDR3 bases are TGTGCCAGCAGCTTCTGGACTAGCGTACAAAGGGACATTCAGTACTTC.

V is TRBV7-8 and J is TRBJ1-1, with D hard to call. CDR1 SGHVS and CDR2 FQNEAQ come from the germline V gene. This CDR3 has 14 residues. The V end lost 1 base, the J end lost 0 bases, and 6 bases lay between the germline ends. CDR3 DNA: TGTGCCAGCAGCTTAGTTACAGTGAACACTGAAGCTTTCTTT. This sequence encodes CASSLVTVNTEAFF. The full variable domain, its missing parts supplied by reference TRBV7-8 and TRBJ1-1, is GAGVSQSPRYKVAKRGQDVALRCDPISGHVSLFWYQQALGQGPEFLTYFQNEAQLDKSGLPSDRFFAERPEGSVSTLKIQRTQQEDSAVYLCASSLVTVNTEAFFGQGTRLTVV.

This clone was counted a single time. A read error may produce the germline difference seen at one junction end. The chain has TRBV28 and TRBJ1-6, with a possible D match to TRBD1 (5 bases). The germline gives CDR1 MDHEN, CDR2 SYDVKM. CDR3 length equals 15 residues. CDR3 coding DNA: TGTGCCACCAGTCCGGACGGGGGGAATAGTTCACCCCTCCACTTT. Translated, it gives CATSPDGGNSSPLHF.

The CDR3, as DNA: TGTGCCAGCAGCTTAAAGTCGGGAGGACCGCTAAACACCGGGGAGCTGTTTTTT. Encoded protein: CASSLKSGGPLNTGELFF. This chain uses TRBV7-9 with TRBJ2-2, with 7 bases lining up with TRBD2. V shed 2 bases and J 2 bases; nucleotides not matched to a gene: 11. From germline, CDR1 is SEHNR and CDR2 FQNEAQ (reference sequence). The CDR3 sequence is 18 residues long.

The chain is built from TRBV9 and TRBJ1-6, with TRBD1 as a possible D gene (6 bases). This CDR3 has 14 amino acids. The germline V gene encodes CDR1 SGDLS and CDR2 YYNGEE. The ends were cut back, 0 bases at V and 8 bases at J, with 9 bases in the middle. CDR3 coding DNA: TGTGCCAGCAGCGTAGCCACAGGGCATTCACCCCTCCACTTT. This gives the protein CASSVATGHSPLHF.

The CDR3 nucleotides are TGTGCCAGCAGTTACTGGGGCTCATCAAACACTGAAGCTTTCTTT. It encodes CASSYWGSSNTEAFF. The rearrangement joins TRBV6-5 to TRBJ1-1, with a possible D match to TRBD1 (5 bases). V was cut by 1 base and J by 2 bases, with 11 bases left in between. This CDR3 is 15 amino acids long. CDR1 and CDR2 from the germline V gene are MNHEY and SVGAGI.

The chain joins TRBV28 to TRBJ1-2; 9 bases are a match to TRBD1. The V gene's germline CDR1 is MDHEN and CDR2 SYDVKM. The CDR3 is 14 residues long. V shed 4 bases, J shed 8 bases, and the junction held 8 bases outside the gene matches. This CDR3 is CASSSPGTGFGYTF. The DNA of the CDR3 is TGTGCCAGCAGTTCCCCCGGGACAGGGTTCGGCTACACCTTC.

The V call is TRBV5-1, the J call TRBJ2-1; the match to TRBD2 covers 15 bases. V was clipped by 0 bases and J by 12 bases; unmatched bases: 16. Germline CDR1 reads SGHRS; CDR2 reads YFSETQ. The CDR3 is made up of 19 amino acids. Here the CDR3 reads CASSLENPAGTSGGYLQFF. CDR3 coding DNA: TGCGCCAGCAGCTTGGAAAATCCGGCCGGGACTAGCGGGGGGTACTTGCAGTTCTTC.

V and J are TRBV10-1 and TRBJ1-1; 7 bases line up with TRBD1. This CDR3 has 15 residues. Germline CDR1 reads WNHNN; CDR2 reads SYGVQD (reference sequence). V dropped 4 bases and J dropped 0; count of bases not matched to a gene: 5. CDR3 amino acids: CASSVNRGMNTEAFF. The DNA of the CDR3 is TGCGCCAGCAGTGTTAACAGGGGCATGAACACTGAAGCTTTCTTT.

This chain uses TRBV19 with TRBJ2-2, with 13 bases matching TRBD2. Germline V CDR1 and CDR2: LNHDA, SQIVND (reference sequence). V shed 8 bases and J 3 bases; nucleotides not matched to a gene: 12. The CDR3 sequence is 18 residues long. In DNA form, the CDR3 reads TGTGCCAGTTCTCCGGGACTAGCGGGGATTGTTGACACCGGGGAGCTGTTTTTT. This encodes CASSPGLAGIVDTGELFF.

The chain links TRBV6-5 to TRBJ2-2; D is perhaps TRBD1 (6 bases). Germline CDR1 reads MNHEY; CDR2 reads SVGAGI. The CDR3 has 13 residues. Trimming left V 8 bases short and J 4 bases short, with 11 bases between. CDR3 nucleotide sequence: TGTGCCAGCCAGAGAGGGGGCACCGGGGAGCTGTTTTTT. It specifies CASQRGGTGELFF.

CDR3 nucleotides: TGTGCCAGCAGCTTACCGGGACAGGGCTATGGCTACACCTTC. It specifies CASSLPGQGYGYTF. The chain links TRBV7-9 to TRBJ1-2; 9 positions match TRBD1. V lost 2 bases, J lost 4 bases, and 2 bases stayed unmatched. This CDR3 comprises 14 residues. Looked up from germline, CDR1 is SEHNR and CDR2 is FQNEAQ (reference sequence). Based on the CDR3 plus reference TRBV7-9 and TRBJ1-2, the full variable domain is DTGVSQNPRHKITKRGQNVTFRCDPISEHNRLYWYRQTLGQGPEFLTYFQNEAQLEKSRLLSDRFSAERPKGSFSTLEIQRTEQGDSAMYLCASSLPGQGYGYTFGSGTRLTVV.

The CDR3 DNA reads TGTGCCAGCGAGGGGGCCACCGCGAACACCGGGGAGCTGTTTTTT. Residues: CASEGATANTGELFF. This chain connects TRBV6-6 to TRBJ2-2, with 7 bases that match TRBD1. This CDR3 has 15 amino acids. V trimming: 8 bases; J trimming: 0 bases; junction bases outside the gene matches: 6. Per germline, CDR1 MNHNY and CDR2 SVGAGI (reference sequence).

V usage is TRBV10-3 and J usage is TRBJ1-2, with 8 positions matching TRBD1. The CDR3 consists of 16 residues. Unmatched junction bases numbered 8, after V lost 2 bases and J lost 3 bases. CDR1 and CDR2 (germline): ENHRY, SYGVKD. CDR3 loop: CAISETLKGQDYGYTF. CDR3 nucleotide sequence: TGTGCCATCAGTGAGACGCTAAAGGGACAGGACTATGGCTACACCTTC.

The rearrangement links TRBV7-9 to TRBJ1-1; a possible D gene is TRBD1 (5 bases). Looked up from germline, CDR1 is SEHNR and CDR2 is FQNEAQ (reference sequence). This CDR3 is built from 15 residues. The ends were cut back, 4 bases at V and 1 base at J, with 13 bases in the middle. The DNA of the CDR3 is TGTGCCAGCAGCTCCGGGGGACGGGGGAACACTGAAGCTTTCTTT. The encoded protein is CASSSGGRGNTEAFF.

The DNA for the CDR3 is TGTGCCAGCAGTGGACAGGGGGCGGCGAATTCACCCCTCCACTTT. Protein product: CASSGQGAANSPLHF. The rearrangement joins TRBV7-2 to TRBJ1-6, with 11 bases lining up with TRBD1. The V and J ends lost 6 bases and 7 bases, in that order; junction bases with no gene match: 5. CDR3 length equals 15 residues. In germline, CDR1 is SGHTA, CDR2 FQGNSA.

The chain is built from TRBV19 and TRBJ2-6; 9 bases align to TRBD1. The germline V gene encodes CDR1 LNHDA and CDR2 SQIVND (reference sequence). CDR3 length: 16 amino acids. Losses at the gene ends were 8 bases for V and 1 base for J; bases not matched to a gene: 6. CDR3 bases: TGTGCCAGTTACCCGGGACAGGGTTCTGGGGCCAACGTCCTGACTTTC. As protein: CASYPGQGSGANVLTF. The full variable domain, in which reference TRBV19 and TRBJ2-6 provide the parts outside the CDR3, is DGGITQSPKYLFRKEGQNVTLSCEQNLNHDAMYWYRQDPGQGLRLIYYSQIVNDFQKGDIAEGYSVSREKKESFPLTVTSAQKNPTAFYLCASYPGQGSGANVLTFGAGSRLTVL.

The chain combines TRBV6-1 with TRBJ2-7, with 11 bases fitting TRBD2. V shed 3 bases, J shed 5 bases, and the junction held 3 bases outside the gene matches. The CDR3 sequence is 14 residues long. The germline gives CDR1 MNHNS, CDR2 SASEGT. This CDR3 is CASSDSGGADEQYF. The CDR3 DNA is TGTGCCAGCAGTGATAGCGGGGGGGCCGACGAGCAGTACTTC.

The genes are TRBV6-6 and TRBJ1-2; D is unclear. The CDR3 is 16 residues long. Between the trimmed V and J ends, which lost 6 bases and 0 bases, there was a span of 17 bases. Germline loops: CDR1 MNHNY, CDR2 SVGAGI (reference sequence). The DNA of the CDR3 is TGTGCCAGCAGCATAGGATCCGTCGAGGCTAACTATGGCTACACCTTC. This gives the protein CASSIGSVEANYGYTF.

The rearrangement uses TRBV6-5 and TRBJ2-7; 13 bases match TRBD2. The CDR3 spans 15 residues. The V segment lost 10 bases and the J segment 4 bases; nucleotides outside the gene matches: 10. Germline CDR1 and CDR2: MNHEY and SVGAGI. The chain's CDR3 is CATGGTSGIGYEQYF. The CDR3 nucleotides are TGTGCCACGGGGGGGACTAGCGGGATTGGGTACGAGCAGTACTTC.

This clone was seen at least ten times. The rearrangement links TRBV7-2 to TRBJ2-1; 9 bases align to TRBD2. Germline trimming cut 5 bases from V and 6 bases from J; bases unmatched to any gene: 14. CDR1 and CDR2 (germline): SGHTA, FQGNSA. The CDR3 loop spans 17 amino acids. In DNA form, the CDR3 reads TGTGCCAGCAGCCCCCCTTCGGGCGGGGGGGCCAGCAATGAGCAGTTCTTC. It specifies CASSPPSGGGASNEQFF.

The CDR3 is CASSHRVSGYTF. The DNA for the CDR3 is TGCGCCAGCAGCCACAGGGTTAGCGGCTACACCTTC. The chain joins TRBV4-3 to TRBJ1-2; perhaps TRBD1 as D (5 bases). Germline CDR1 LGHNA, CDR2 YSLEER. This CDR3 has 12 amino acids. Trimming took off 3 bases at V and 8 bases at J, with 10 bases between the two ends.

The chain has TRBV7-2 and TRBJ2-2; D is uncertain. Trimming left V 5 bases short and J 7 bases short, with 14 bases between. CDR1 and CDR2 (germline): SGHTA, FQGNSA. This CDR3 has 14 residues. The CDR3 protein is CASSPENGFGELFF. The CDR3 DNA sequence: TGTGCCAGCAGCCCCGAGAACGGTTTCGGGGAGCTGTTTTTT.

CDR3 in amino acids: CSVIPGTEANYGYTF. CDR3 DNA sequence: TGCAGCGTGATCCCGGGGACAGAAGCTAACTATGGCTACACCTTC. This chain connects TRBV29-1 to TRBJ1-2, with 7 bases matching TRBD1. V was pared by 6 bases and J by 0 bases, with 10 bases of the junction left unmatched. Germline-derived CDR1 and CDR2 are SQVTM and ANQGSEA. This CDR3 is built from 15 residues.